Listed here are 24 T cell receptor beta chains from one sample, sequenced in a study of T cell clonality in common variable immunodeficiency. Here immunoSEQ multiplex PCR was the method, and the copy in TCRdb shows in-frame clones only, minus some. This sample has roughly 51,000 clones, each found more than once. Sequences were obtained from peripheral blood mononuclear cells. The receptor source for this set is a person aged 18 to 70 in good health.

Ten or more counts support this clone. Read coverage stops 3 residues before the CDR3 terminus; the germline J gene supplies the remainder. This chain uses TRBV29-1 with TRBJ1-3; a weak D match, TRBD1 (6 bases). Germline loops: CDR1 SQVTM, CDR2 ANQGSEA. The CDR3 is made up of 14 amino acids. The chain's CDR3 is CRGTYRISGNTIYF. CDR3 DNA (partial): TGCAGAGGGACATACAGGATCTCTGGAAACACC.

This clone was recorded many times. The read ends 3 residues early relative to the CDR3; the germline J gene fills the gap. V and J are TRBV20-1 and TRBJ2-5; 7 nucleotides align to TRBD1. The ends lost 0 bases at V and 5 bases at J; junction bases unmatched: 6. The germline V gene has CDR1 DFQATT and CDR2 SNEGSKA (reference sequence). The CDR3 has 14 amino acids. The CDR3 loop reads CSARDRTGGETQYF. The covered CDR3 bases are TGCAGTGCTAGAGATAGGACAGGCGGGGAGACC.

At least ten counts were recorded for this clone. The sequenced fragment ends 3 residues before the CDR3 boundary, so the rest is inferred from the germline J gene. The V and J genes are TRBV6-1 and TRBJ1-6; D gene unclear. Germline V gene lookup returns CDR1 MNHNS and CDR2 SASEGT. This CDR3 comprises 15 residues. The V and J ends lost 1 base and 3 bases respectively, with 7 bases between them. The CDR3 sequence is CASSEGHSYNSPLHF. Incomplete CDR3 DNA: TGTGCCAGCAGTGAAGGTCACAGCTATAATTCACCC.

Notes on this clone: Coverage ceases 3 residues before the CDR3 finishes, and the germline J gene fills in the end. The rearrangement links TRBV19 to TRBJ2-1, with TRBD2 identical over 11 bases. Losses at the gene ends were 1 base for V and 6 bases for J; bases not matched to a gene: 2. Germline V CDR1 and CDR2: LNHDA, SQIVND (reference sequence). The CDR3 is 15 residues long. Incomplete CDR3 DNA: TGTGCCAGTAGTATAGCACTAGCGGGAGCCAATGAG. Translation gives CASSIALAGANE. Given in full, the CDR3 is CASSIALAGANEQFF.

This clone has a count of ten or more. From the germline J gene comes the end of the CDR3, since the read stops 3 residues before it. The genes are TRBV4-1 and TRBJ2-7; maybe TRBD1 (5 bases). CDR1 is MGHRA and CDR2 is YSYEKL in the germline V gene. V was pared by 3 bases and J by 2 bases, with 11 bases between. The CDR3 is 14 residues long. The sequenced CDR3 bases are TGCGCCAGCAGCCATCCGACAGTGACCTACGAG. It translates to CASSHPTVTYE. Given in full, the CDR3 is CASSHPTVTYEQYF.

This clone appeared many times. This chain's CDR3 is CASSPVDRGANTEAFF. The part of the CDR3 DNA that was read is TGTGCCAGCTCACCAGTGGACAGGGGCGCGAACACTGAA. The chain employs TRBV18 and TRBJ1-1, with 9 bases identical to TRBD1. Read sequence stops 3 residues before the CDR3 end, and the germline J gene provides the missing end. Looked up from germline, CDR1 is KGHSH and CDR2 is LQKENI. Unmatched junction bases numbered 5, after V lost 2 bases and J lost 1 base. This CDR3 is built from 16 residues.

This clone was observed many times. One end of the junction varies from germline; a read error may be responsible. The CDR3 end is not reached by the read, which stops 3 residues before it; the germline J gene fills it in. The genes are TRBV28 and TRBJ2-1, with D possibly TRBD1 on 6 matching bases. The length of the CDR3 is 15 residues. The germline gives CDR1 MDHEN, CDR2 SYDVKM. CDR3 DNA, as far as it was read: TGTGCCAGCAGCTCACAGGGTTTTGGTTACACTGAG. It translates to CASSSQGFGYTE. The whole CDR3 sequence reads CASSSQGFGYTEQFF.

This clone has ten or more counts. The CDR3 is cut off 3 residues early in the read; its end comes from the germline J gene. The rearrangement links TRBV20-1 to TRBJ1-1, with a tentative D call TRBD1 (5 bases). CDR3 length: 13 residues. V was pared by 0 bases and J by 1 base, with 6 bases between. Germline CDR1 is DFQATT and CDR2 is SNEGSKA (reference sequence). The CDR3 bases that were read are TGCAGTGCTAGAGATAGGGGGAACACTGAA. This gives the protein CSARDRGNTE. The CDR3 in its entirety is CSARDRGNTEAFF.

This clone was detected ten times or more. The read finishes 3 residues shy of the CDR3 end, and the germline J gene is used to complete it. This sequence joins TRBV6-1 and TRBJ2-7; D is perhaps TRBD1 (5 bases). V shed 4 bases and J shed 2 bases, with 12 bases lying between them. Germline CDR1 reads MNHNS; CDR2 reads SASEGT. The CDR3 loop spans 14 amino acids. Incomplete CDR3 DNA: TGTGCCAGCAGTGGTCCTTCCAGGGCCTACGAG. Amino acid sequence: CASSGPSRAYE. The whole CDR3 is CASSGPSRAYEQYF.

This clone has at least ten counts. From the germline J gene comes the end of the CDR3, since the read stops 3 residues before it. This sequence joins TRBV30 and TRBJ2-1; no definite D call. Germline V gene lookup returns CDR1 GTSNPN and CDR2 SVGIG (reference sequence). Trimming pared 6 bases from V and 7 bases from J, leaving 10 bases between. The CDR3 is 11 residues long. The CDR3 protein is CACTNGNEQFF. The covered CDR3 bases are TGTGCCTGTACTAACGGGAATGAG.

In this sample, this clone turned up many times. The CDR3 end falls 3 residues outside the read, so it is completed with the germline J gene. This rearrangement joins TRBV20-1 to TRBJ2-1; 7 nucleotides align to TRBD1. Per the germline V gene, CDR1 is DFQATT and CDR2 is SNEGSKA (reference sequence). This CDR3 contains 13 residues. V gave up 6 bases and J gave up 8 bases; unmatched junction bases: 10. The CDR3: CSAPRQGQYEQFF. Partial CDR3 DNA: TGCAGTGCCCCTAGACAGGGACAATATGAG.

This clone has at least ten counts. Coverage ceases 3 residues before the CDR3 finishes, and the germline J gene fills in the end. V gene TRBV5-1 combines with J gene TRBJ2-1, with 8 bases lining up with TRBD2. J gave up 0 bases and V 0 bases, and 2 bases lay outside the gene matches. CDR3 length: 16 residues. CDR1 is SGHRS, CDR2 YFSETQ, per germline. The covered CDR3 bases are TGCGCCAGCAGCTTGGACGCGGGAGGCTCCTACAATGAG. This codes for CASSLDAGGSYNE. The whole CDR3 is CASSLDAGGSYNEQFF.

This clone was seen repeatedly, ten times or more. CDR3 DNA (partial): TGCAGTGCTAGTATAACTACCGGGACAGCTAACTATGGC. Translated, it gives CSASITTGTANYG. In full, the CDR3 is CSASITTGTANYGYTF. This chain links TRBV20-1 with TRBJ1-2; 7 nucleotides align to TRBD1. Read coverage stops 3 residues before the CDR3 terminus; the germline J gene supplies the remainder. V was pared by 3 bases and J by 0 bases, with 10 bases of the junction left unmatched. The CDR3 sequence is 16 residues long. CDR1 is DFQATT and CDR2 is SNEGSKA in the germline V gene (reference sequence).

This clone appeared many times. The read falls 3 residues short of the CDR3 end, and the missing part is taken from the germline J gene. This chain uses TRBV2 with TRBJ2-7; a possible D gene is TRBD1 (6 bases). The CDR3 is 15 residues long. V was cut by 0 bases and J by 3 bases, with 12 bases left in between. Germline CDR1 SNHLY, CDR2 FYNNEI. The sequenced CDR3 bases are TGTGCCAGCAGTGAAGCGCGAGGGGACAACTACGAG. Translated, it gives CASSEARGDNYE. The complete CDR3 protein is CASSEARGDNYEQYF. The full variable domain, in which reference TRBV2 and TRBJ2-7 provide the parts outside the CDR3, is EPEVTQTPSHQVTQMGQEVILRCVPISNHLYFYWYRQILGQKVEFLVSFYNNEISEKSEIFDDQFSVERPDGSNFTLKIRSTKLEDSAMYFCASSEARGDNYEQYFGPGTRLTVT.

This clone was found many times. Coverage ceases 3 residues before the CDR3 finishes, and the germline J gene fills in the end. The chain employs TRBV18 and TRBJ2-2; D perhaps matches TRBD1 (6 bases). CDR1 is KGHSH and CDR2 is LQKENI in the germline V gene. V gave up 3 bases and J gave up 1 base, with 12 bases separating them. This CDR3 is built from 16 residues. The covered CDR3 bases are TGTGCCAGCTCACCCTTTTCGACAGGGAACACCGGGGAG. Translated: CASSPFSTGNTGE. The whole CDR3 protein is CASSPFSTGNTGELFF.

This clone was observed many times. Mismatch with germline at one junction end may stem from a read error. The CDR3 end lies 3 residues beyond the end of the read and is filled in from the germline J gene. The rearrangement uses TRBV4-2 and TRBJ1-5; D gene ambiguous. This CDR3 comprises 13 residues. Germline lookup yields CDR1 LGHNA and CDR2 YNFKEQ. The DNA read from the CDR3 is TGCGCCAGCAGCCAATCGGTCAATCAGCCC. Protein: CASSQSVNQP. The CDR3 in full is CASSQSVNQPQHF.

This clone was picked up many times. The read falls 3 residues short of the CDR3 end, and the missing part is taken from the germline J gene. The chain recombines TRBV20-1 with TRBJ2-5; 13 nucleotides agree with TRBD2. The CDR3 consists of 14 residues. V lost 5 bases, J lost 5 bases, and 5 bases stayed unmatched. CDR1 and CDR2 (germline): DFQATT, SNEGSKA (reference sequence). The sequenced CDR3 bases are TGCAGTGCTGGACTAGCGGGAGATTTGGAGACC. This translates into CSAGLAGDLET. The entire CDR3 sequence reads CSAGLAGDLETQYF.

This clone was observed a handful of times. The read ends 3 residues before the CDR3 terminus; that terminus is restored from the germline J gene. The chain combines TRBV18 with TRBJ2-1; 9 nucleotides line up with TRBD1. This CDR3 is built from 15 residues. Trimming cost V 3 bases and J 7 bases; bases outside gene matches: 7. From germline, CDR1 is KGHSH and CDR2 LQKENI. This chain's CDR3 is CASSPLRTGENEQFF. Partial CDR3 DNA: TGTGCCAGCTCACCGCTAAGGACAGGGGAAAATGAG.

This clone was found a few times. The read is 3 residues too short to cover the CDR3 end, so that end is filled in from the germline J gene. The rearrangement joins TRBV18 to TRBJ1-6; 7 bases agree with TRBD1. The CDR3 runs to 14 residues. V shed 3 bases, J shed 4 bases, and the junction held 0 bases outside the gene matches. Germline V gene data show CDR1 as KGHSH and CDR2 as LQKENI. The covered CDR3 bases are TGTGCCAGCTCACCGGGACAGTATAATTCACCC. Translated: CASSPGQYNSP. The entire CDR3 sequence reads CASSPGQYNSPLHF.

This clone was picked up a small number of times. The sequence runs out 3 residues before the end of the CDR3; the remainder is reconstructed from the germline J gene. The chain recombines TRBV7-9 with TRBJ2-4; 8 nucleotides match TRBD1. CDR3 length: 15 amino acids. Germline-derived CDR1 and CDR2 are SEHNR and FQNEAQ (reference sequence). V lost 4 bases and J lost 1; bases outside the gene matches: 3. CDR3 bases read: TGTGCCAGCAGCTGGAGACAGGGGGCCAAAAACATT. It encodes CASSWRQGAKNI. The full CDR3 protein is CASSWRQGAKNIQYF. The whole variable domain, remainder taken from reference TRBV7-9 and TRBJ2-4, is DTGVSQNPRHKITKRGQNVTFRCDPISEHNRLYWYRQTLGQGPEFLTYFQNEAQLEKSRLLSDRFSAERPKGSFSTLEIQRTEQGDSAMYLCASSWRQGAKNIQYFGAGTRLSVL.

The sample holds many counts of this clone. Read coverage stops 3 residues before the CDR3 terminus; the germline J gene supplies the remainder. The chain links TRBV10-3 to TRBJ1-1; D gene unclear. Germline lookup yields CDR1 ENHRY and CDR2 SYGVKD. Deletions cut 3 bases from V and 0 bases from J, with 5 bases between. The CDR3 totals 13 residues. The sequenced CDR3 bases are TGTGCCATCAGTGATTCCTTGAACACTGAA. Translation: CAISDSLNTE. In full, the CDR3 reads CAISDSLNTEAFF.

The table lists this clone with many counts. The CDR3 extends 3 residues past the end of the read, so its final part is completed from the germline J gene. J is TRBJ2-5 and V is TRBV7-2; D is unclear. V was shortened by 5 bases and J by 4 bases, with 14 bases between the two germline ends. This CDR3 comprises 14 residues. Germline V gene data show CDR1 as SGHTA and CDR2 as FQGNSA. The CDR3 here is CASSHTSTGETQYF. CDR3 bases read: TGTGCCAGCAGCCATACCTCAACCGGAGAGACC.

This clone has ten or more counts. The CDR3 DNA, read in part, is TGTGCCAGCAGCCTTCTCCCTCGGCCTTCTAGAGGAGAGACC. It translates to CASSLLPRPSRGET. The CDR3, in full, reads CASSLLPRPSRGETQYF. J is TRBJ2-5 and V is TRBV4-2; D is uncertain. The read finishes 3 residues shy of the CDR3 end, and the germline J gene is used to complete it. Germline CDR1 and CDR2: LGHNA and YNFKEQ. This CDR3 region has 17 residues. V lost 4 bases and J lost 4, with 22 bases in between.

This clone was picked up many times. The read terminates 3 residues before the CDR3 end, so the remaining end is supplied by the germline J gene. V usage is TRBV18 and J usage is TRBJ1-4; perhaps TRBD1 as D (5 bases). This CDR3 spans 15 amino acids. V was clipped by 4 bases and J by 5 bases, with 14 bases between them. Germline V gene data show CDR1 as KGHSH and CDR2 as LQKENI. The CDR3: CASSRGTGENEKLFF. The CDR3 DNA, read in part, is TGTGCCAGCTCACGGGGCACAGGCGAGAATGAAAAA.